This T cell receptor (beta chain) came from a study of prognosis after radiotherapy for stage I lung cancer. Across the whole study: Fourteen of the patients were found to have newly diagnosed primary stage I lung tumors, and roughly 5 were living with oligometastatic NSCLC after surgical resection of the primary tumor.

Blood was drawn (approximately 6 milliliters of peripheral blood) at each of two time points. Two-round multiplex PCR, the amplification method, yielded TCR beta CDR3 from genomic DNA. During first-round PCR, primers specific to each TRBV and TRBJ gene were used. Each CDR3 protein gets one entry after TCRdb re-called the multiplex PCR reads with MiXCR. The sample yields roughly 30,000 distinct CDR3 sequences, nearly 35% seen once. This CDR3 comprises 16 residues. V lost 5 bases and J lost 4; bases outside the gene matches: 7. Germline-derived CDR1 and CDR2 are MDHEN and SYDVKM. This clonotype was recorded many times.

The chain joins TRBV28 to TRBJ2-1, with 11 bases lining up with TRBD2. The material sequenced was PBMCs, taken before or after stereotactic body radiation therapy (not recorded which). This clonotype originated in a donor older than 45 with non-small cell lung cancer. The CDR3, as DNA: TGTGCCAGCAGTACTCTAGCGGGAGGCGGTTACAATGAGCAGTTCTTC. Protein product: CASSTLAGGGYNEQFF. The entire variable domain, with the rest obtained from reference TRBV28 and TRBJ2-1, is as follows: DVKVTQSSRYLVKRTGEKVFLECVQDMDHENMFWYRQDPGLGLRLIYFSYDVKMKEKGDIPEGYSVSREKKERFSLILESASTNQTSMYLCASSTLAGGGYNEQFFGPGTRLTVL.